The following is a T cell receptor beta chain sequence with its context. Its specificity is unknown. This sample stems from a study of regulatory T cells in long-lasting Graves disease. Documented time point: newly diagnosed GD, antithyroid drugs for less than 3 months. PBMC RNA served as the TCR library source. Notes on the study in general: Newly diagnosed Graves' patients had higher TCR diversity than persistent ones. Persistent disease exhibited a predilection for TRBV28, TRBJ1-2 and TRBJ2-5.

Between the trimmed V and J ends, which lost 4 bases and 6 bases, there was a span of 7 bases. CDR1 is GTSNPN and CDR2 is SVGIG in the germline V gene (reference sequence). The CDR3 runs 11 residues. Arm-PCR of CDR3 regions and iRepertoire HTBI primers were the basis on which TCR beta libraries were built. Via MiXCR, TCRdb re-called the multiplex PCR reads, giving one row per CDR3 protein. The table has about 620,000 distinct CDR3 sequences, 15% to 20% seen once. The sample was also linked to a second study, of T cells in Graves' hyperthyroidism and ophthalmopathy. That work adds: In the first-round RT-PCR of the TCR CDR3, the HTBI primer set was used.

The chain combines TRBV30 with TRBJ2-1; D remains ambiguous. The specimen comprised peripheral blood mononuclear cells (PBMCs), sampled at new diagnosis, from a patient treated with antithyroid drugs. The TCR comes from a woman younger than 45 with Graves disease. CDR3 in DNA: TGTGCCTGGACGATCTTCAATGAGCAGTTCTTC. It is translated as CAWTIFNEQFF.